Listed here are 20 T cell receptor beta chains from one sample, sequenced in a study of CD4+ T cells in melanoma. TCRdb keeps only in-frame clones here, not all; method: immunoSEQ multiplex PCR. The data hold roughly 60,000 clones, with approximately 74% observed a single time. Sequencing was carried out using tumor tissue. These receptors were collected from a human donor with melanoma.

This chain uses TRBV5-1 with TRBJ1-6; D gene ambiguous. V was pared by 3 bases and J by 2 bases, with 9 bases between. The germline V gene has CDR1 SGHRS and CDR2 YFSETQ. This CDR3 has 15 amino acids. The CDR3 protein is CASSSQRAYNSPLHF. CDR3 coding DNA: TGCGCCAGCAGCTCGCAGAGGGCCTATAATTCACCCCTCCACTTT.

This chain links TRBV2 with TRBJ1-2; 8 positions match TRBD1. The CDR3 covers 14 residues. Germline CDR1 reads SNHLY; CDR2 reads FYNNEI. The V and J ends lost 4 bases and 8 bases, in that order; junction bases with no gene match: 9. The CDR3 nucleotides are TGTGCCAGCAGTGGCTTCGGACAGGGCAGCGGCTACACCTTC. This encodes CASSGFGQGSGYTF.

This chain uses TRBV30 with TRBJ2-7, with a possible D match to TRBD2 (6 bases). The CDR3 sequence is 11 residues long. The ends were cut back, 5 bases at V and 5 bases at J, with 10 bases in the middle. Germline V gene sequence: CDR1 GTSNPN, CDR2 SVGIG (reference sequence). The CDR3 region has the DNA TGTGCCTGGGGGGGGATGCACGAGCAGTACTTC. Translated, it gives CAWGGMHEQYF.

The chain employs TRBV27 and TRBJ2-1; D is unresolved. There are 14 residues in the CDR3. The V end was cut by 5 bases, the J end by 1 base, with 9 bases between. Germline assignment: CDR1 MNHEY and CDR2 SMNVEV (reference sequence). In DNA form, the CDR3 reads TGTGCCAGCAGTGGCTGGAATTCCTACAATGAGCAGTTCTTC. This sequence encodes CASSGWNSYNEQFF.

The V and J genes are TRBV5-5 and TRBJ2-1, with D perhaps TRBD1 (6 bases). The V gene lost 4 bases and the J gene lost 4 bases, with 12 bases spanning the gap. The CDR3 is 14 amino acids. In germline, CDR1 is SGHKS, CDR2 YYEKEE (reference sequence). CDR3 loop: CASSPMDSYNEQFF. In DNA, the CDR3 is TGTGCCAGCAGCCCGATGGACAGTTACAATGAGCAGTTCTTC. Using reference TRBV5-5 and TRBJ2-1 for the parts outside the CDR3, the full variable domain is DAGVTQSPTHLIKTRGQQVTLRCSPISGHKSVSWYQQVLGQGPQFIFQYYEKEERGRGNFPDRFSARQFPNYSSELNVNALLLGDSALYLCASSPMDSYNEQFFGPGTRLTVL.

CDR3 in amino acids: CASSAGTGVTGELFF. CDR3 nucleotide sequence: TGTGCCAGCAGCGCCGGGACAGGGGTCACCGGGGAGCTGTTTTTT. The chain combines TRBV7-9 with TRBJ2-2, with 10 bases fitting TRBD1. The CDR3 consists of 15 residues. The V segment lost 5 bases and the J segment 4 bases; nucleotides outside the gene matches: 4. The germline V gene has CDR1 SEHNR and CDR2 FQNEAQ (reference sequence). Variable domain in full (rest from reference TRBV7-9 and TRBJ2-2): DTGVSQNPRHKITKRGQNVTFRCDPISEHNRLYWYRQTLGQGPEFLTYFQNEAQLEKSRLLSDRFSAERPKGSFSTLEIQRTEQGDSAMYLCASSAGTGVTGELFFGEGSRLTVL.

In nucleotides, the CDR3 is TGTGCCAGCAGCTTTGTGGGGGCAGGGGGCAATCAGCCCCAGCATTTT. It encodes CASSFVGAGGNQPQHF. The chain combines TRBV7-2 with TRBJ1-5; the D gene is possibly TRBD1 (6 bases). The V end was cut by 3 bases, the J end by 2 bases, with 14 bases between. Germline V gene data show CDR1 as SGHTA and CDR2 as FQGNSA. The CDR3 covers 16 residues.

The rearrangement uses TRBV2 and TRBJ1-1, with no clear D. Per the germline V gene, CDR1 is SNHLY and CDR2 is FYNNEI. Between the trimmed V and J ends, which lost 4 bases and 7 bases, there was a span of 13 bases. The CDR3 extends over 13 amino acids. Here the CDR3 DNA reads TGTGCCAGCAGTGCAGAGGCCAGAAGTGAAGCTTTCTTT. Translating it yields CASSAEARSEAFF.

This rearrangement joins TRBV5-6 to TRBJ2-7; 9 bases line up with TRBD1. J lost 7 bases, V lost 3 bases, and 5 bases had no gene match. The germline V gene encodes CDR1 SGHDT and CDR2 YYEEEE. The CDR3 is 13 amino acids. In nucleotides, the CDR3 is TGTGCCAGCAGCTCGGACAGGGGAGGTGAGCAGTACTTC. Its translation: CASSSDRGGEQYF.

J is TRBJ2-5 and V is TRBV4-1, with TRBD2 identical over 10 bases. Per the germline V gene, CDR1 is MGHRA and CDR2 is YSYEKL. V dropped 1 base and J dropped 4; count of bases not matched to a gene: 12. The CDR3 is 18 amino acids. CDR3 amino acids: CASSQGFQRGGLRETQYF. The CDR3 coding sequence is TGCGCCAGCAGCCAAGGCTTTCAGCGGGGGGGCTTAAGAGAGACCCAGTACTTC.

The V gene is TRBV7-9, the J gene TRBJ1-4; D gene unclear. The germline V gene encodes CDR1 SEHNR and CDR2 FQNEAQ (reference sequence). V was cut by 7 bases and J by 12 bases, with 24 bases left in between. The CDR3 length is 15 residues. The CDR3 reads CASIPEAGWYRELFF. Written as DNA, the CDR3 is TGTGCCAGCATCCCCGAAGCAGGATGGTATCGAGAACTGTTTTTT.

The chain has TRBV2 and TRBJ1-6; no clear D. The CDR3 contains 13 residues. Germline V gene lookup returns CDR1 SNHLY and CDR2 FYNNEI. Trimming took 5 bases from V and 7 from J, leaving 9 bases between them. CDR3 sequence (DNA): TGTGCCAGCAGTTCCGAGAGAAATTCACCCCTCCACTTT. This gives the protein CASSSERNSPLHF.

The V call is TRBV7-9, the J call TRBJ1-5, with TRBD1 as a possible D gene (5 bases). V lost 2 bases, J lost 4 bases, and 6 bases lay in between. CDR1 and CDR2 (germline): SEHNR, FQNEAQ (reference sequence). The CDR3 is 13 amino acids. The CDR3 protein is CASSLSGNQPQHF. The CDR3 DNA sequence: TGTGCCAGCAGCTTATCAGGGAATCAGCCCCAGCATTTT. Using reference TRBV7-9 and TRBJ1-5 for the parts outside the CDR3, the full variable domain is DTGVSQNPRHKITKRGQNVTFRCDPISEHNRLYWYRQTLGQGPEFLTYFQNEAQLEKSRLLSDRFSAERPKGSFSTLEIQRTEQGDSAMYLCASSLSGNQPQHFGDGTRLSIL.

CDR3 in DNA: TGTGCCAGCAGCGTAGCATTAAGGGCAGGGGTAAACAATGAGCAGTTCTTC. Protein product: CASSVALRAGVNNEQFF. This chain joins TRBV9 and TRBJ2-1; D is perhaps TRBD1 (6 bases). The CDR3 extends over 17 amino acids. V gave up 0 bases and J gave up 5 bases, with 18 bases separating them. The germline gives CDR1 SGDLS, CDR2 YYNGEE.

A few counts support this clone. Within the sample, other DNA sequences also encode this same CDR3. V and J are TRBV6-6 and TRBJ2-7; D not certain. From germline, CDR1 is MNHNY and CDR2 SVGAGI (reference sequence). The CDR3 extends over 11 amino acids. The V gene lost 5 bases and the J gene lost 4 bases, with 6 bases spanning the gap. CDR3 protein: CASSQLYEQYF. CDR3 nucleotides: TGTGCCAGCAGTCAACTTTACGAGCAGTACTTC.

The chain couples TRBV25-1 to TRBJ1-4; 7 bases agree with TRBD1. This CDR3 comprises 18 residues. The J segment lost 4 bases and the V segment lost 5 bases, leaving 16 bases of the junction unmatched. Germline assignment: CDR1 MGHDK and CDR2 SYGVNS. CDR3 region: CASSPRDRPSPINEKLFF. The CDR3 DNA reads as TGTGCCAGCAGTCCAAGGGACAGACCGTCCCCTATTAATGAAAAACTGTTTTTT.

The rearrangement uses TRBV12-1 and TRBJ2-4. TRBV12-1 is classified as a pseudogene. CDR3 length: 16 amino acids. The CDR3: CASVIVGRKAKNIQYF. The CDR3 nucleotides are TGTGCCAGCGTGATAGTCGGAAGGAAAGCCAAAAACATTCAGTACTTC.

The CDR3 spells CASSWGTGGDYGYTF. CDR3 coding DNA: TGTGCCAGCAGCTGGGGGACAGGGGGCGACTATGGCTACACCTTC. The V and J genes are TRBV11-2 and TRBJ1-2; 12 bases match TRBD1. This CDR3 comprises 15 residues. CDR1 SGHAT and CDR2 FQNNGV come from the germline V gene. V gave up 4 bases and J gave up 3 bases; unmatched junction bases: 3.

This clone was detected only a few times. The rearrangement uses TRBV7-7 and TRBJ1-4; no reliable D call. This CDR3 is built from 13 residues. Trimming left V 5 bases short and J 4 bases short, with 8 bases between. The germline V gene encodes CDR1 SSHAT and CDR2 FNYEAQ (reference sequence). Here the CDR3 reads CASSTGFNEKLFF. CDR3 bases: TGTGCCAGCAGCACGGGGTTTAATGAAAAACTGTTTTTT.

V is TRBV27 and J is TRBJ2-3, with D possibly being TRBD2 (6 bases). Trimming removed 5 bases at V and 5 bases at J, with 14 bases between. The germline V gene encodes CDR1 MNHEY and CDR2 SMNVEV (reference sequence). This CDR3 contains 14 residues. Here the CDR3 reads CASSGGAGIDTQYF. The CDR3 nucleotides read TGTGCCAGCAGTGGAGGGGCAGGGATAGATACGCAGTATTTT.